This T cell receptor (beta chain) was recovered during a study of cytomegalovirus exposure and HLA in healthy donors. Study results and limitations: The study recorded 150 to 200 TCR beta chains that were cytomegalovirus-associated.

CDR3 length: 15 amino acids. Germline lookup yields CDR1 KGHSH and CDR2 LQKENI. Trimming pared 2 bases from V and 0 bases from J, leaving 11 bases between. The PCR had 60 Vbeta and 13 Jbeta primers. Only in-frame clones appear in the TCRdb table, and some are missing; sequencing was by immunoSEQ multiplex PCR. The profile covers some 80,000 clones, with roughly 79% appearing a single time and 1.5% to 2% taken by the ten largest. Details on this clone: As yet, its antigen is unknown.

Regarding donors, all were healthy bone marrow donors. The V call is TRBV18, the J call TRBJ2-7; perhaps TRBD2 as D (6 bases). The receptor comes from a man aged 35-49 years in good health and CMV-seronegative. Input material: PBMCs. The CDR3 coding sequence is TGTGCCAGCTCACCAACCGGAGGGCGCTCCTACGAGCAGTACTTC. Its translation is CASSPTGGRSYEQYF.